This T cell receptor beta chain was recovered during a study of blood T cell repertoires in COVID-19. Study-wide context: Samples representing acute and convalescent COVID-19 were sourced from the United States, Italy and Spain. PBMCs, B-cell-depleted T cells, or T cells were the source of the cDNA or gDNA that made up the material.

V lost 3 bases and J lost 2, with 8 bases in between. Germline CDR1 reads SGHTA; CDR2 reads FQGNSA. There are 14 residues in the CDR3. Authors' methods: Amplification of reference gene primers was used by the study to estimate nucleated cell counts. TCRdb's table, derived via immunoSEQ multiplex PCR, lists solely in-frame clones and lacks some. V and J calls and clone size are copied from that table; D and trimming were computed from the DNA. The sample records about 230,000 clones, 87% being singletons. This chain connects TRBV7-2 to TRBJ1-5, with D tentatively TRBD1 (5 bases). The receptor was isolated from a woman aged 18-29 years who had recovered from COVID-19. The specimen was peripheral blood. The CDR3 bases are TGTGCCAGCAGCTTCTTAGGGGGCAATCAGCCCCAGCATTTT. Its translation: CASSFLGGNQPQHF.